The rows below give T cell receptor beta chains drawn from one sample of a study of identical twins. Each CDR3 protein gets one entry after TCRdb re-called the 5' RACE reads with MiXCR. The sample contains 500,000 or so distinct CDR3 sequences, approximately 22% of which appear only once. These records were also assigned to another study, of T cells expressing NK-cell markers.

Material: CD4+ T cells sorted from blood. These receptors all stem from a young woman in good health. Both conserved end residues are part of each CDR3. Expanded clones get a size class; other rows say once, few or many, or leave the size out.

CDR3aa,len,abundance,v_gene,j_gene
CASSRVQGETQYF,13,few,TRBV7-2,TRBJ2-5
CASSSMTGSETQYF,14,once,TRBV9,TRBJ2-5
CSAEAASGVEEQFF,14,once,TRBV20-1,TRBJ2-1
CASSQGGGYGYTF,13,.,TRBV6-1,TRBJ1-2
CASSLKGTSGTYTDTQYF,18,.,TRBV11-2,TRBJ2-3
CASSYRGRETQYF,13,many,TRBV6-6,TRBJ2-5
CASSPHSRQGRADTQYF,17,.,TRBV7-2,TRBJ2-3
CASSYPGRGSSYEQYF,16,.,TRBV11-2,TRBJ2-7
CASSYSDSPLHF,12,few,TRBV6-5,TRBJ1-6
CASSLGGGIGNTIYF,15,few,TRBV7-8,TRBJ1-3
CASSLALRGVLTGELFF,17,.,TRBV7-6,TRBJ2-2
CASSFGPDIKYNEQFF,16,many,TRBV5-5,TRBJ2-1
CASSPGLLYTQYF,13,.,TRBV4-2,TRBJ2-3
CSAAGGYTEAFF,12,.,TRBV20-1,TRBJ1-1
CASSPWGVAGYTF,13,.,TRBV7-2,TRBJ1-2
CASTQGQGAYGYTF,14,.,TRBV12-3/TRBV12-4,TRBJ1-2
CASSRGATFYKNIQYF,16,.,TRBV6-1,TRBJ2-4
CASRPAGGSYEQYF,14,.,TRBV12-3/TRBV12-4,TRBJ2-7
CASSLQGGAYNEQFF,15,.,TRBV7-3,TRBJ2-1
CASSTGAMGYTF,12,.,TRBV9,TRBJ1-2
CASSGTGNSGNTIYF,15,many,TRBV9,TRBJ1-3
CASSIDFLGIEQFF,14,few,TRBV19,TRBJ2-1
CASSPTSGGYNEQFF,15,many,TRBV3-1,TRBJ2-1
CASRSTGRGTIVNTEAFF,18,.,TRBV3-1,TRBJ1-1
CSAMGLGTDTQYF,13,few,TRBV20-1,TRBJ2-3
CASSKYRDRGPDTQYF,16,.,TRBV27,TRBJ2-3
CASSQGPGSPTEAFF,15,.,TRBV4-2,TRBJ1-1
CSARNRGGGQFF,12,few,TRBV20-1,TRBJ2-1
CASSLRQFTGELFF,14,.,TRBV7-6,TRBJ2-2
CASSGTDYEQYF,12,many,TRBV5-1,TRBJ2-7
CASSWAQGVTGELFF,15,.,TRBV6-2/TRBV6-3,TRBJ2-2
CASSLDKGLYEQYF,14,few,TRBV11-2,TRBJ2-7
CATSDKDRFYEQYF,14,.,TRBV24-1,TRBJ2-7
CASSRLVYEQYF,12,few,TRBV12-3/TRBV12-4,TRBJ2-7
CASSKRAIEETQYF,14,.,TRBV21-1,TRBJ2-5
CASTSSSYNEQFF,13,.,TRBV12-3/TRBV12-4,TRBJ2-1
CASSLGTSGAGTDTQYF,17,few,TRBV5-1,TRBJ2-3
CASSAWRGGADTQYF,15,.,TRBV9,TRBJ2-3
CASSIFAQGGTEAFF,15,.,TRBV19,TRBJ1-1
CSVTDGGETQYF,12,.,TRBV29-1,TRBJ2-5
CASSFVAGGEQYF,13,few,TRBV5-5,TRBJ2-7
CASSPHPTAYGYTF,14,.,TRBV6-1,TRBJ1-2
CASSEGQAGANVLTF,15,.,TRBV2,TRBJ2-6
CASSLRGGGGELFF,14,few,TRBV6-1,TRBJ2-2
CASSGSGVGLAFF,13,many,TRBV11-2,TRBJ1-1
CASRRYGATFSYEQYF,16,few,TRBV5-1,TRBJ2-7
CASSYSNRHSGNTIYF,16,many,TRBV6-5,TRBJ1-3
CASSEALREAEQFF,14,few,TRBV2,TRBJ2-1